Reported below is one T cell receptor beta chain. This specimen comes from a study of CD8 T cells in Susac syndrome. The CDR3 is 14 amino acids. V was pared by 5 bases and J by 0 bases, with 13 bases between. CDR1 and CDR2 from the germline V gene are DFQATT and SNEGSKA (reference sequence). Random hexamers were used to reverse transcribe about 0.5 to 1 ug of RNA. With immunoSEQ multiplex PCR, TCR beta CDR3 was amplified across 54 Vbeta and 13 Jbeta. A single record per CDR3 protein comes from TCRdb applying MiXCR to the immunoSEQ multiplex PCR reads. This sample has fewer than 150,000 distinct CDR3 sequences, with nearly 95% found just once. Negative isolation was applied to CD8+ and CD4+ T cells, and FACS enrichment was applied to TEMRA cells.

Sequenced input: CD8+ T cells from PBMCs. This clonotype originated in a human donor in good health. The chain carries TRBV20-1 and TRBJ1-1; D is unresolved. CDR3 protein: CSARSLTVNTEAFF. Written as DNA, the CDR3 is TGCAGTGCTCGATCCTTGACTGTGAACACTGAAGCTTTCTTT.